This T cell receptor beta chain originates from a study of cytomegalovirus exposure and HLA in healthy donors (dated by TCRdb to the late 2010s). At the level of the whole study: An earlier analysis of roughly 630 of the donors reported more than 250 Gb of sequence data and 117 million unique TCR beta sequences from about 200 million T cells. An early release that covered approximately 600 HLA-typed donors contained approximately 300 gigabases of sequencing data and 75 million to 100 million unique TCR sequences. Of the roughly 410 genotyped donors, 75% to 85% were placed in the genetic ancestry cluster associated with self-reported Caucasian donors. The aim of the study was to test whether cataloging public T cell receptors could identify signatures of past pathogen exposure. The T cell repertoires of roughly 660 subjects were profiled by immunosequencing and related to cytomegalovirus serostatus. Along with the approximately 700-subject first cohort, a separate validation cohort of over 90 different subjects was used. To predict cytomegalovirus infection status, the study combined high-throughput TCR immunosequencing, statistical association of individual TCRs with disease status, and machine learning. To study patterns of TCR occurrence, a later analysis re-analyzed previously published TCR beta repertoires from several hundred donors and added high-resolution HLA genotyping. The later analysis used no new phenotypic data to find candidate immune exposures, relying instead on TCR beta sequences and their occurrence across donors. To decide whether each TCR beta V gene segment behaved as functional or pseudogenic, an earlier analysis of approximately 620 of the donors relied on high-throughput TCR beta sequencing. Donor age, sex, ethnicity and CMV serostatus were compiled together with the repertoire data. A later genetic analysis used genome-wide SNP genotypes for about 65% of the roughly 670 donors, treating that subset as a discovery cohort. All discovery cohort repertoires had been generated using a single sequencing platform. Both class I and class II loci were covered by HLA typing, at four-digit resolution. The number of typed donors differed by locus: about 620-630 for A, B, C, DRB1 and DQB1; 500 to 550 for DQA1; 606 for DPA1; and some 430 for DPB1. A handful of DR-DQ haplotypes were handled as single units for association and clustering because linkage in the cohort was strong. On average, over 200,000 unique TCR beta nucleotide sequences were sequenced per donor among some 420 genotyped donors of the cohort, with 15% to 20% of those sequences being non-productive. General study outcomes and caveats: A later analysis found that HLA-associated TCR beta chains were more clonally expanded and had lower generation probabilities than equally common non-associated chains. In an earlier analysis of 450 to 750 of the donors, most TCR beta V segments appeared in productive rearrangements about 87% or about 30% of the time, broadly matching IMGT annotations. In a later genetic analysis, fewer N-insertions in productive TCRs were reported among donors in an Asian-associated ancestry cluster than the roughly 670-donor mean. The authors suggested that the approach could potentially be extended to other disease states and immunological phenotypes. The cohort was sequenced for TCR beta chains only, and without alpha or paired-chain data the features that could be detected were limited. The only immune exposure information available for the cohort was CMV serostatus. In a later analysis, several top co-occurrence clusters were reported to appear linked to parvovirus B19, influenza, CMV and Epstein-Barr virus. According to a later analysis, most CMV-associated TCR beta chains appeared to be HLA-restricted, and the HLA associations seemed to be driven largely by CMV exposure. Roughly uniform sequencing depth across donors was assumed in presence/absence analyses, although this assumption may not hold. Because some donors lacked HLA typing at each locus, the association tests relied only on the typed subset. A cluster of highly shared sequence variants was judged likely to represent a technical artifact of the sequencing pipeline. A total of fewer than 200 TCR beta chains were listed by the study as associated with cytomegalovirus. At a false discovery rate of 0.05, a later analysis linked around 17,000 TCR beta sequences to specific HLA alleles. An association between a missense DCLRE1C variant and V-gene and J-gene trimming of TCR beta chains was found in a later genetic analysis and replicated in an independent cohort. Most TCR sequences were seen in very few donors, while some public TCRs were found in many individuals. Over 15 rarely observed V segments, including chromosome 9 orphons, were excluded from the earlier analysis of a few hundred of the donors because counts were too low. When HLA alleles, especially DR and DQ, strongly co-occurred, TCR associations were difficult to assign to individual alleles. According to a later analysis, TCR association rates differed among HLA loci, with DRB1 alleles showing the most associated TCRs and HLA-C alleles showing the fewest. A further reported finding was that TCR beta sequences accurately predicted the HLA-A and HLA-B alleles for most subjects in the first cohort. Because the 87-base-pair reads could not distinguish some IMGT-functional V segments, including TRBV6-2 and TRBV6-3, those segments were excluded. In both the original and validation cohorts, the classifier was reported to diagnose cytomegalovirus status with high specificity and sensitivity. Correlated functional status among segregating V segments might be attributable to linkage disequilibrium, but an unknown experimental factor could not be ruled out. A few of the identified cytomegalovirus-associated TCR beta chains were confirmed in vitro to be specific for cytomegalovirus antigens.

Library method: the immunoSEQ multiplex PCR assay. The multiplex PCR relied on a mix of 60 forward primers for TCR Vbeta segments and 13 reverse primers for TCR Jbeta segments. The CDR3 region of rearranged TCR beta genes was amplified from genomic DNA by a multiplex PCR assay. On the Illumina HiSeq System, the amplified TCR beta libraries were sequenced as 87-base-pair reads. As for how the authors treated the data: A later analysis counted approximately 84 million unique TCR beta chains across the 670 or so repertoires, and roughly 9.9 million of these chains were shared by at least two donors. Raw reads were error-corrected and collapsed into unique sequences by a nearest-neighbor algorithm in which closely related sequences were merged to remove PCR and sequencing errors. To assign V, D and J gene segments, CDR3 sequences were aligned to IMGT reference sequences. Each retained sequence needed at least a six-nucleotide match to both a V gene segment and a J gene segment. A rearrangement was called productive if the CDR3 had no stop codons and remained in frame with V and J, and every other rearrangement was called non-productive. Following IMGT convention, CDR3 was defined as the stretch from the second conserved V-encoded cysteine to the conserved J-encoded phenylalanine. The earlier analysis of about 500 of the donors excluded sequences that lacked an unambiguous match to a single V gene segment. An earlier analysis of 587 of the donors classified V segments as functional when productive rearrangements were above 56.7% and as segregating when the standard deviation between donors was above 5%. A statistical classification framework was built to diagnose cytomegalovirus status from the catalog of TCR beta chain sequences. In a later analysis, TCR nucleotide sequences were compared against IMGT/GENE-DB human TR gene sequences so that V and J genes could be assigned. The TCRdist pipeline was used in a later analysis to assign CDR3 sequences and most-parsimonious VDJ recombination scenarios. In a later analysis, every TCR beta chain was defined by the combination of its CDR3 amino acid sequence and its V-gene family, and reads without a unique V-gene family were dropped. To address suspected cross-contamination and a sequencing artifact, a later analysis removed around 600 highly shared, low-generation-probability nucleotide sequences. In a later analysis, a clonal expansion index for each public chain was calculated from normalized within-repertoire ranks of inferred template counts. In a later analysis, generation probabilities were computed using a VDJ recombination model fitted to out-of-frame rearrangements, and the results were checked against IGoR. In a later analysis, TCR-TCR, TCR-HLA and TCR-CMV co-occurrence was scored with hypergeometric tests, and a repertoire-size bias correction was applied to TCR pairs. In a later analysis, false discovery rates were estimated by permuting HLA or CMV assignments 20 times. A later analysis grouped co-occurring TCRs with DBSCAN, adding TCRdist sequence similarity when clustering within HLA-allele-positive subsets. For co-occurrence clustering, repertoires with fewer than 30,000 or more than 120,000 public chains were excluded, along with five repertoires with anomalous nucleotide sharing. Entries here come from immuneACCESS through TCRdb and include only in-frame sequences with V and J called. Some clones fail to appear in such tables; in the studies checked, an unresolved V gene covers under half of the shortfall, and the cause of the remainder is unknown. That table gives V, J and clone size, and the DNA gave D and trimming. The sample profile shows roughly 140,000 clones; about 64% of them were found once. 3% of the sample comes from the top ten.

About this clone itself: No antigen is known for it. One base away there is no much larger clone; base qualities are not given.

Deletion took 5 bases off V and 7 bases off J, with a span of 9 bases between the germline ends. The CDR3, cysteine through phenylalanine, is 12 amino acids long. CDR3 DNA only is kept here, 36 bases in frame from base 1. CDR1 and CDR2 were assigned from the germline V gene (reference sequence) as SEHNR and FQNEAQ. The cohort comprised 666 healthy bone marrow donors. Cohort members were all nominally healthy when sampled, although unrecorded immune exposures were likely present. The donor tested CMV seropositive, placing the donor among the roughly 300 seropositive members of the cohort. Every donor gave a peripheral blood sample, and the peripheral blood mononuclear cells from that sample were used for TCR beta sequencing. Genomic DNA was extracted from the blood cell samples with the Qiagen DNeasy Blood Extraction Kit.

The TCR originated in a woman aged 25 to 39 in good health and CMV-seropositive. The chain links TRBV7-9 with TRBJ2-1, with the identity of the D gene unclear. The source material was PBMCs. The base sequence is TGTGCCAGCAGCCCAGACAATAATGAGCAGTTCTTC. It is translated as CASSPDNNEQFF.